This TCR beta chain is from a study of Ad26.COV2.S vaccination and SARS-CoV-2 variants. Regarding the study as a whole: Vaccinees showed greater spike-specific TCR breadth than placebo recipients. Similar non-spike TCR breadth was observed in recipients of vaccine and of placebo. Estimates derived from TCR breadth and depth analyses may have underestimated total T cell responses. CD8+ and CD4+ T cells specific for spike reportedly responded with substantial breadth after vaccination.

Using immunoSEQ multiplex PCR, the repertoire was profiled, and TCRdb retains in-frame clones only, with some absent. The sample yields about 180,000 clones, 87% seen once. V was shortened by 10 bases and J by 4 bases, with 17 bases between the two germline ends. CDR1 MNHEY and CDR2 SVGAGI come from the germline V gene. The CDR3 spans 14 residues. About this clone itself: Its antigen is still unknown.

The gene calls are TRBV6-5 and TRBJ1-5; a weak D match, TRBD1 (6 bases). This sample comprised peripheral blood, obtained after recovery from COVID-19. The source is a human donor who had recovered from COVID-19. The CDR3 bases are TGTGCCACCGAGTATCGGACAGCAAATCAGCCCCAGCATTTT. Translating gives CATEYRTANQPQHF.